This T cell receptor (beta chain) originates from a study of T-cell memory formation after mild COVID-19. Sample barcodes and UMIs were carried by the TCR alpha and TCR beta cDNA libraries that 5'RACE generated with constant-segment primers. TCRdb passed the 5' RACE reads through MiXCR, listing each CDR3 protein once. The sample carries fewer than 350,000 distinct CDR3 sequences, approximately 15% recorded once. This clonotype was detected many times. Its antigen is undetermined. Broader study findings: Mostly located in CM and EM were contracting CD4+ clones, with contracting CD8+ clones located in EMRA. Clones shrinking from day 15 to 85 showed even CD4/CD8 mixes; later expanders tilted CD4+.

The CDR3 has 13 residues. V was trimmed by 5 bases and J by 2 bases, leaving 3 bases between them. The germline V gene has CDR1 KGHDR and CDR2 SFDVKD. The receptor was derived from a man aged 18 to 30 who had mild COVID-19 (a few samples of this study predate the infection). Cell type and time point are not known. This sequence joins TRBV24-1 and TRBJ2-6; D gene uncertain. Source material: PBMCs or a T cell subset sorted from them (not recorded which). The CDR3 sequence is CATSGAGANVLTF. The CDR3 DNA is TGTGCCACCAGTGGGGCTGGGGCCAACGTCCTGACTTTC.